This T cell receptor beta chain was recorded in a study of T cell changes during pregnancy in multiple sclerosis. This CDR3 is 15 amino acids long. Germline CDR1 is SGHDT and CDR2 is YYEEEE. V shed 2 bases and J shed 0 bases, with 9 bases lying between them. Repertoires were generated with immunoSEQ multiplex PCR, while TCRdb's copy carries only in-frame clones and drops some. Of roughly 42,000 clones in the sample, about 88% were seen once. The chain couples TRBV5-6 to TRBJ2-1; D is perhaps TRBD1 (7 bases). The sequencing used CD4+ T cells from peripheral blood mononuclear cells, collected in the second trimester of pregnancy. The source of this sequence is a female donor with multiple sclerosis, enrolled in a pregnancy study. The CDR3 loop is CASSFRGVSYNEQFF. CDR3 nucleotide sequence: TGTGCCAGCAGCTTCAGGGGGGTCTCCTACAATGAGCAGTTCTTC.